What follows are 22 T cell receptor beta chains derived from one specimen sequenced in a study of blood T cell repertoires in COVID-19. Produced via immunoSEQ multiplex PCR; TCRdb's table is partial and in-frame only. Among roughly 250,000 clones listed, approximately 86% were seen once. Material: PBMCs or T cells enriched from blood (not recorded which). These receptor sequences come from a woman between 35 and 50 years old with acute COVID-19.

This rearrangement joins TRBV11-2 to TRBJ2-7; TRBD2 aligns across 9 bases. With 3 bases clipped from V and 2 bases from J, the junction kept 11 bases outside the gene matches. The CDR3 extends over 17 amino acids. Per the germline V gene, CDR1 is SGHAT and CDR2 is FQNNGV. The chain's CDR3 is CASSFQPTSGETYEQYF. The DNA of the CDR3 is TGTGCCAGCAGCTTCCAACCGACTAGCGGAGAAACCTACGAGCAGTACTTC.

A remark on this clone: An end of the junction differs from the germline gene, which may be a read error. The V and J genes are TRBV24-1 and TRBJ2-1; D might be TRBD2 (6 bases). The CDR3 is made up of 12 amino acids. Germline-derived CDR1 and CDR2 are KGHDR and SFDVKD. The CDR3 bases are TGTGCCACCAGTGATTGGGGGACTGAGTGGGTCTTC. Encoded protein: CATSDWGTEWVF.

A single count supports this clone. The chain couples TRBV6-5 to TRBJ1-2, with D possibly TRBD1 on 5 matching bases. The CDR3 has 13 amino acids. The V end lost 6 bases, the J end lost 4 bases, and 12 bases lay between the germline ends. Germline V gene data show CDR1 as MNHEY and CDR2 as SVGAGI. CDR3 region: CASRTQGPYGYTF. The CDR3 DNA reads TGTGCCAGCAGAACCCAGGGTCCCTATGGCTACACCTTC.

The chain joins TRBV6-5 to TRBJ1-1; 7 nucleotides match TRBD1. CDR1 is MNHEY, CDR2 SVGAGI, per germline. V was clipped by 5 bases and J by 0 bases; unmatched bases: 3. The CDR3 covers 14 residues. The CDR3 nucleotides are TGTGCCAGCAGTCTAGGACAGGTGAACACTGAAGCTTTCTTT. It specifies CASSLGQVNTEAFF.

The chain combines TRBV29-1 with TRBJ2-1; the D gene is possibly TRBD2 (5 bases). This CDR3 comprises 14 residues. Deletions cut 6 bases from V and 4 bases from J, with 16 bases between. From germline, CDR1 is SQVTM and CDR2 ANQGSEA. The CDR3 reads CSVVDGSPYNEQFF. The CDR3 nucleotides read TGCAGCGTAGTAGATGGGAGCCCTTACAATGAGCAGTTCTTC.

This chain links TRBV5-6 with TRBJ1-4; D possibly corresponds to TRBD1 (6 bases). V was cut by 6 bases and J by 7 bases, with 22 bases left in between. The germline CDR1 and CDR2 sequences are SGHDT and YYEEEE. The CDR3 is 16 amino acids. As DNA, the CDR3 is TGTGCCAGCACCGACGGGATAACAGGGAGGGGTGAAAAACTGTTTTTT. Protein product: CASTDGITGRGEKLFF.

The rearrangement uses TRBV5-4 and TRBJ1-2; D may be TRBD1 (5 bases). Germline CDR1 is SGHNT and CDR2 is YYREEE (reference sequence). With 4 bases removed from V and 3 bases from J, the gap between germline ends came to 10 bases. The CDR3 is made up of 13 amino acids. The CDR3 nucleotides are TGTGCCAGCAGCACGGACACGTACTATGGCTACACCTTC. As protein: CASSTDTYYGYTF.

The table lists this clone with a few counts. The CDR3 sequence is CASSRGTGAYEQYF. The CDR3 DNA follows: TGTGCCAGCTCGCGGGGGACAGGAGCTTACGAGCAGTACTTC. The chain is built from TRBV18 and TRBJ2-7, with D maybe TRBD1 (8 bases). Trimming stripped 6 bases from V and 4 bases from J, with 16 bases between. Germline CDR1 reads KGHSH; CDR2 reads LQKENI. The CDR3 is made up of 14 amino acids.

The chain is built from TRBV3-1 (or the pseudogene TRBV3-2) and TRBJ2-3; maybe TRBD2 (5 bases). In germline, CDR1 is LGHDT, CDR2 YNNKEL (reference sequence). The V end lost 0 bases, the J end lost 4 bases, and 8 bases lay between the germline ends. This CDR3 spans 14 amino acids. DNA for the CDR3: TGTGCCAGCAGCCAAGATTTCGGGGCAGATACGCAGTATTTT. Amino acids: CASSQDFGADTQYF.

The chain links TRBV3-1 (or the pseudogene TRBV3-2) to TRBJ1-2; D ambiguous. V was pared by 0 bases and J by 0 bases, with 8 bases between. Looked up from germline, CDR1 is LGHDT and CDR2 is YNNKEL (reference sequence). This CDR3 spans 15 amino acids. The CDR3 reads CASSQELVTNYGYTF. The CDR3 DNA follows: TGTGCCAGCAGCCAAGAACTGGTCACTAACTATGGCTACACCTTC.

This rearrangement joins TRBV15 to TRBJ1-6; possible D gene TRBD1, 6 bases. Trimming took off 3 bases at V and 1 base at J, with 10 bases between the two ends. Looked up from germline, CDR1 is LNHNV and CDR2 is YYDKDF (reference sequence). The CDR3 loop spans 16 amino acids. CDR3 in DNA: TGTGCCACCAGCAGCGACAGGCTGTCCTATAATTCACCCCTCCACTTT. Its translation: CATSSDRLSYNSPLHF.

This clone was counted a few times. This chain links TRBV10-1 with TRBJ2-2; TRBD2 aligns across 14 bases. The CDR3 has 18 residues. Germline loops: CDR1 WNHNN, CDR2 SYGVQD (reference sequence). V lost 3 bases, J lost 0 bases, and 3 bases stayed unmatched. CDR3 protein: CASSDGLAGGANTGELFF. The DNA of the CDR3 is TGCGCCAGCAGTGACGGACTAGCGGGAGGCGCGAACACCGGGGAGCTGTTTTTT.

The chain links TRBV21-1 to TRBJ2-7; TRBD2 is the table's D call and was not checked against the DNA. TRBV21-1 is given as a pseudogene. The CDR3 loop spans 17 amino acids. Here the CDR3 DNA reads TGTGCCAGCAGCCGAACAGTCGAGGGACTAGCGGAATACGAGCAGTACTTC. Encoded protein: CASSRTVEGLAEYEQYF.

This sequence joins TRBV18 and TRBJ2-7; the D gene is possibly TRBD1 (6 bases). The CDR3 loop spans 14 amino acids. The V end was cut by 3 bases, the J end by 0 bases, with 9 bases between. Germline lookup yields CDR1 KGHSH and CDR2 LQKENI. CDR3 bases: TGTGCCAGCTCACCGAGACAGGCCTCCTACGAGCAGTACTTC. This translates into CASSPRQASYEQYF.

CDR3 loop: CASSLVKGQGSSYEQYF. The CDR3 DNA sequence: TGTGCCAGCAGCTTAGTGAAAGGACAGGGAAGCTCCTACGAGCAGTACTTC. This chain connects TRBV7-8 to TRBJ2-7; 8 bases fit TRBD1. Germline V CDR1 and CDR2: SGHVS, FQNEAQ. There are 17 residues in the CDR3. With V trimmed by 1 base and J by 0 bases, 8 bases remained unmatched.

CDR3 loop: CASRGLLSGNTIYF. The CDR3 DNA reads TGTGCCAGTAGGGGCCTCCTCTCTGGAAACACCATATATTTT. The rearrangement uses TRBV25-1 and TRBJ1-3, with D tentatively TRBD1 (5 bases). CDR1 and CDR2 from the germline V gene are MGHDK and SYGVNS. The CDR3 consists of 14 residues. Between the trimmed V and J ends, which lost 9 bases and 0 bases, there was a span of 12 bases.

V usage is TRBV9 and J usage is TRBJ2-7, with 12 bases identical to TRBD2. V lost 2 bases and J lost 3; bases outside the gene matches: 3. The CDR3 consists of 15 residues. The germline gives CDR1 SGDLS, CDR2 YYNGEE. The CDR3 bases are TGTGCCAGCAGCGTGCTAGCGGGAGGGGTCTACGAGCAGTACTTC. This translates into CASSVLAGGVYEQYF.

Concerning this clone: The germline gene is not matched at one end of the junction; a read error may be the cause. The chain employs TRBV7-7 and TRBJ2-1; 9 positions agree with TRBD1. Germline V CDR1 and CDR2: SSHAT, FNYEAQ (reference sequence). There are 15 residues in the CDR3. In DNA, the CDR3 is TGTGCTAGCAGTTTTCGGACAGGGGACGACAATGAGCAGTTCTTC. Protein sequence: CASSFRTGDDNEQFF.

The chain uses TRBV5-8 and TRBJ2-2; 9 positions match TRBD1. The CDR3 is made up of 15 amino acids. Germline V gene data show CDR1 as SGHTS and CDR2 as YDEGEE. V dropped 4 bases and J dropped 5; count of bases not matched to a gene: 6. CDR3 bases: TGTGCCAGCAGCGCCGGACAGGGGAGGACCGGGGAGCTGTTTTTT. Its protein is CASSAGQGRTGELFF.

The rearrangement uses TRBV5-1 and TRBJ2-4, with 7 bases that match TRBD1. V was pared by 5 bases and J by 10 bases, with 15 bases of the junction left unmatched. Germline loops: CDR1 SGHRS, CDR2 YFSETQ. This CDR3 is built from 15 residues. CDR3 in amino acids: CASSESTAGTDIQYF. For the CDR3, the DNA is TGCGCCAGCAGTGAGTCTACTGCTGGGACAGATATTCAGTACTTC.

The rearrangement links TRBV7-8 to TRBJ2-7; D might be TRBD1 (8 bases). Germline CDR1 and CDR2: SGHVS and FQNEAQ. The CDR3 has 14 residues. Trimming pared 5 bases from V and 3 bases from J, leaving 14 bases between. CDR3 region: CASSLDRDYYEQYF. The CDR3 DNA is TGTGCCAGCAGCCTGGACAGGGACTACTACGAGCAGTACTTC.

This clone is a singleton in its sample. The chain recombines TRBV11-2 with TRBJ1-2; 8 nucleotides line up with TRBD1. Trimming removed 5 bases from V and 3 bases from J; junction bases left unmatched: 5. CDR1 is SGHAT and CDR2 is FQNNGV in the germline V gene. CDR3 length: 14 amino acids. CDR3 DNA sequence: TGTGCCAGCAGCCTAGGACAGGGAGACTATGGCTACACCTTC. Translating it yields CASSLGQGDYGYTF.